Listed below are T cell receptor beta chains from one sample, sequenced in a study of blood T cell repertoires in COVID-19. Sequencing used immunoSEQ multiplex PCR; TCRdb keeps in-frame clones, though not all of them. The sample has 100,000 to 150,000 clones; roughly 90% are singletons. Sequenced input: peripheral blood. The receptors shown here come from a man aged 70 or older with active COVID-19. The CDR3 runs from the conserved cysteine through the conserved F or W. A D gene is named only where the DNA matches it firmly. Size is stated for part of the rows, as once, few or many counts, or as a class when the clone is expanded.

-	TRBD2	TRBV24-1	TRBJ2-1	CATSDPSGPYNEQFF	TGTGCCACCAGTGACCCTAGCGGGCCGTACAATGAGCAGTTCTTC
-	-	TRBV19	TRBJ2-1	CASSIPHRASDNEQFF	TGTGCCAGTAGCATTCCCCACAGGGCTTCCGACAATGAGCAGTTCTTC
few	-	TRBV24-1	TRBJ2-2	CATSDRQNTGELFF	TGTGCCACCAGTGACCGACAGAACACCGGGGAGCTGTTTTTT
once	TRBD2	TRBV15	TRBJ2-5	CATSMGLAGRETQYF	TGTGCCACCAGCATGGGACTAGCGGGAAGAGAGACCCAGTACTTC
-	-	TRBV7-3	TRBJ2-3	CASSPLGGADTQYF	TGTGCCAGCAGCCCCTTAGGGGGGGCAGATACGCAGTATTTT
-	TRBD1	TRBV6-5	TRBJ2-7	CASSLTGGAVQYF	TGTGCCAGCAGCCTTACAGGGGGCGCGGTGCAGTACTTC
few	-	TRBV9	TRBJ2-7	CASSSRTAYEQYF	TGTGCCAGCAGCTCGCGGACAGCCTACGAGCAGTACTTC
-	-	TRBV30	TRBJ2-7	CAWIPRRGTGSYEQYF	TGTGCCTGGATACCTCGCCGCGGGACCGGGTCCTACGAGCAGTACTTC
-	-	TRBV7-9	TRBJ2-6	CASSLSSAGANVLTF	TGTGCCAGCAGCTTATCTTCGGCTGGGGCCAACGTCCTGACTTTC
-	TRBD2	TRBV27	TRBJ2-1	CASRFTSGRKDEQFF	TGTGCCAGCAGATTTACTAGCGGGAGGAAGGATGAGCAGTTCTTC
-	-	TRBV19	TRBJ2-1	CASSIYHGLNNEQFF	TGTGCCAGTAGTATCTACCACGGACTGAACAATGAGCAGTTCTTC
-	TRBD1	TRBV5-4	TRBJ2-7	CASSARDRGTGQYF	TGTGCCAGCAGCGCCCGGGACAGGGGGACGGGGCAGTACTTC
-	TRBD2	TRBV6-5	TRBJ2-1	CASSYGRVGNEQFF	TGTGCCAGCAGTTACGGGAGGGTGGGCAATGAGCAGTTCTTC
-	-	TRBV11-2	TRBJ1-1	CASSLGQGSTEAFF	TGTGCCAGCAGCTTAGGCCAGGGGAGCACTGAAGCTTTCTTT
-	TRBD1	TRBV19	TRBJ1-5	CASFPGQSNQPQHF	TGTGCCAGCTTTCCGGGACAGTCTAATCAGCCCCAGCATTTT
once	-	TRBV28	TRBJ1-3	CASGLGASGNTIYF	TGTGCCAGCGGACTAGGGGCCTCTGGAAACACCATATATTTT
-	-	TRBV2	TRBJ2-4	CASSTHGEKNIQYF	TGTGCCAGCAGTACCCACGGGGAAAAAAACATTCAGTACTTC
-	TRBD2	TRBV7-3	TRBJ2-3	CASSLTSGGGGFTDTQYF	TGTGCCAGCAGCCTTACTAGCGGCGGAGGCGGCTTCACAGATACGCAGTATTTT
-	TRBD1	TRBV5-1	TRBJ2-3	CASSSPGQGSDTQYF	TGCGCCAGCAGCTCCCCGGGACAGGGGTCAGATACGCAGTATTTT
-	-	TRBV13	TRBJ1-1	CASSLGQAFF	TGTGCCAGCAGCTTAGGCCAGGCTTTCTTT
-	TRBD2	TRBV27	TRBJ2-4	CASSSLAAVAKNIQYF	TGTGCCAGCAGCTCCCTAGCGGCCGTAGCCAAAAACATTCAGTACTTC
-	-	TRBV29-1	TRBJ2-2	CSVRQNTGELFF	TGCAGCGTGAGACAGAACACCGGGGAGCTGTTTTTT
-	TRBD2	TRBV7-2	TRBJ2-1	CASAGTSGRNEQFF	TGTGCCAGTGCCGGGACTAGCGGGAGGAATGAGCAGTTCTTC
-	TRBD1	TRBV19	TRBJ2-6	CASSISGQGASGANVLTF	TGTGCCAGTAGTATTTCGGGACAGGGGGCTTCTGGGGCCAACGTCCTGACTTTC
-	TRBD1	TRBV7-2	TRBJ2-7	CASSPGQGEQYF	TGTGCCAGCAGCCCCGGACAGGGCGAGCAGTACTTC
-	-	TRBV5-6	TRBJ1-3	CASSLVGGIGSGNTIYF	TGTGCCAGCAGCTTGGTCGGGGGAATCGGCTCTGGAAACACCATATATTTT
-	-	TRBV27	TRBJ2-7	CASSLISEAGLGEQYF	TGTGCCAGCAGTTTGATCTCGGAGGCCGGGTTGGGCGAGCAGTACTTC
-	-	TRBV28	TRBJ2-2	CASSLSGDTGELFF	TGTGCCAGCAGTTTATCGGGGGACACCGGGGAGCTGTTTTTT
few	TRBD2	TRBV5-1	TRBJ2-2	CASSPGTSGRPGELFF	TGCGCCAGCAGTCCCGGGACTAGCGGGAGACCCGGGGAGCTGTTTTTT
-	TRBD1	TRBV5-1	TRBJ2-2	CASSLETGDTGELFF	TGCGCCAGCAGCTTGGAGACAGGGGATACCGGGGAGCTGTTTTTT
-	TRBD1	TRBV9	TRBJ1-1	CASSATGGTTEAFF	TGTGCCAGCAGCGCAACAGGGGGGACGACTGAAGCTTTCTTT
few	-	TRBV6-2/TRBV6-3	TRBJ2-3	CASSYTQGADTQYF	TGTGCCAGCAGTTACACACAGGGCGCAGATACGCAGTATTTT
-	TRBD1	TRBV5-1	TRBJ2-7	CASSDTGTGYEQYF	TGCGCCAGCAGCGATACCGGGACAGGCTACGAGCAGTACTTC
-	TRBD1	TRBV19	TRBJ2-7	CASSPGTGTYEQYF	TGTGCCAGCTCCCCCGGGACAGGGACCTACGAGCAGTACTTC
-	-	TRBV4-1	TRBJ1-2	CASSQVGDAGYGYTF	TGCGCCAGCAGCCAAGTGGGAGACGCCGGCTATGGCTACACCTTC
-	TRBD1	TRBV2	TRBJ2-5	CASGLPGQTGQETQYF	TGTGCCAGCGGACTCCCGGGACAGACGGGGCAAGAGACCCAGTACTTC
-	TRBD2	TRBV5-5	TRBJ2-7	CASSLPGLVGEQYF	TGTGCCAGCAGCCTTCCGGGACTAGTTGGCGAGCAGTACTTC
-	-	TRBV11-2	TRBJ2-7	CASSGGPSYEQYF	TGTGCCAGCAGCGGAGGGCCCTCCTACGAGCAGTACTTC
-	TRBD2	TRBV27	TRBJ2-1	CASSFLAGVEQFF	TGTGCCAGCAGTTTTCTAGCGGGAGTTGAGCAGTTCTTC
few	-	TRBV2	TRBJ2-7	CASSRTGEVGGEQYF	TGTGCCAGCAGTCGGACGGGGGAAGTTGGCGGCGAGCAGTACTTC
-	-	TRBV11-2	TRBJ1-1	CASSLDNPGREAFF	TGTGCCAGCAGCTTAGATAACCCAGGGCGGGAAGCTTTCTTT
-	-	TRBV10-3	TRBJ2-1	CAIGAGKPYNEQFF	TGTGCCATCGGGGCGGGAAAGCCCTACAATGAGCAGTTCTTC
-	TRBD2	TRBV15	TRBJ2-7	CATSITSGGPGLYF	TGTGCCACCAGCATTACTAGCGGGGGCCCGGGACTGTACTTC
-	-	TRBV4-3	TRBJ1-2	CASSQEGYYGYTF	TGCGCCAGCAGCCAAGAGGGCTACTATGGCTACACCTTC
-	-	TRBV6-2/TRBV6-3	TRBJ2-7	CASSYWSGIEQYF	TGTGCCAGCAGTTATTGGTCAGGGATCGAGCAGTACTTC
-	TRBD2	TRBV2	TRBJ2-3	CASSPSGRATDTQYF	TGTGCCAGCAGCCCTAGCGGGAGGGCCACAGATACGCAGTATTTT
-	TRBD2	TRBV4-1	TRBJ2-1	CASSQERSGRPSYNEQFF	TGCGCCAGCAGCCAAGAACGCAGCGGGAGGCCGTCCTACAATGAGCAGTTCTTC
-	-	TRBV11-2	TRBJ1-3	CASSLSHSGNTIYF	TGTGCTAGCAGCTTAAGCCACTCTGGAAACACCATATATTTT
-	-	TRBV14	TRBJ1-2	CASSQEQHYGYTF	TGTGCCAGCAGCCAAGAACAACACTATGGCTACACCTTC